This section outlines one T cell receptor (beta chain) sequence together with its context. Its antigen is unidentified. CDR1 and CDR2 (germline): MNHNS, SASEGT. This CDR3 region has 13 residues. This specimen belongs to a study of cytomegalovirus exposure and HLA in healthy donors. Study results and caveats: The study flagged around 160 TCR beta chains as cytomegalovirus-associated. Follow-up analysis found HLA locus-dependent TCR association rates, highest for DRB1 and lowest for HLA-C. Productive status was seen about 87% or about 30% of the time for most TCR beta V segments in an earlier analysis. The authors later linked a missense DCLRE1C variant to TCR beta V- and J-gene trimming.

PCR used 60 Vbeta primers and 13 Jbeta primers. This table comes from immunoSEQ multiplex PCR, and its TCRdb copy is limited to in-frame clones, with some not included. The data contain about 140,000 clones, 82% of them seen just once; the ten biggest clones take up 9.7%. The gene calls are TRBV6-1 and TRBJ2-5, with 7 bases fitting TRBD1. TRBJ2-7 matches the DNA end more closely, so the J call is doubtful. The origin of this receptor is an older woman in good health and CMV-seropositive. The specimen sequenced was PBMCs. The CDR3 here is CASRGTVSYEQYF. CDR3 DNA: TGTGCCAGCAGAGGGACAGTATCCTACGAGCAGTACTTC.